This T cell receptor beta chain is from a study of blood T cells in healthy people across ages. In the study overall: The template switching approach captured approximately one barcoded beta molecule for every two T cells.

Study-wide points: The recorded TCR beta diversity per million T cells decreased in a roughly linear manner with age. Unknown donor CMV status possibly confounded expanded clonotype changes. The diversity estimates, figures obtained from one million T cells, were considered underestimates.

This clonotype has just one count. Antigen: not known. At one end the junction does not follow the germline gene, possibly because of a read error. This CDR3 has 14 amino acids. Germline CDR1 is SNHLY and CDR2 is FYNNEI. Primed by a sample-barcoded 5' primer and a J-beta primer mix, a second PCR proceeded for about 6 to 11 cycles. One entry per CDR3 protein results from TCRdb running MiXCR on the 5' RACE reads. Of some 1.6 million distinct CDR3 sequences listed, almost 35% are singletons. The sequencing input was blood. The TCR was taken from a woman in her 30s in good health. This chain links TRBV2 with TRBJ1-2; a possible D gene is TRBD1 (5 bases). This chain's CDR3 is CTSMPNEGYYGYTF. The CDR3 DNA reads TGTACCAGCATGCCAAACGAGGGGTACTATGGCTACACCTTC.